This T cell receptor beta chain was found in a study of blood T cell repertoires in COVID-19 (dated by TCRdb to the early 2020s). Looking at the study overall: Samples from collaborators originated in the United States, Italy and Spain and spanned both the acute and convalescent phases of COVID-19. The prospective study material was composed of cDNA or gDNA derived from T cells, B-cell-depleted T cells, or PBMCs. Deeply sampled blood TCRbeta repertoires from subjects exposed to, actively infected with, or recovered from COVID-19 were included in the dataset. The repertoires were made available in a free public database intended to serve as a resource for research on the immune response to SARS-CoV-2. Samples came from the ongoing ImmuneRACE study (first 160 participants) plus 1,254 subjects from 6 global collaborators. The sample metadata nearly always contained a de-identified subject ID, COVID-19 status, age in years and sex. HLA class I and class II types, where available, came from metadata supplied by the sample provider rather than from assay-based typing.

What the research found in general, with its limitations: Clinical and demographic metadata were provided uncurated, with the amount varying by source and participant.

The immunoSEQ Assay, a bias-controlled multiplex PCR, was used to amplify TCRbeta CDR3 regions from genomic DNA. For the original study's pipeline: The number of nucleated cells in each sample was estimated by amplification of reference gene primers within the assay. Sequence reads were collapsed and filtered to measure the absolute abundance of every unique TCRbeta CDR3 rearrangement. Productive Simpson clonality was computed per sample as the square root of Simpson's diversity index over productive rearrangements. The source is immuneACCESS, and TCRdb retained only in-frame sequences with V and J called. Part of the clones is not carried over; for the studies checked, unresolved V genes explain less than half of this, and the remainder is unexplained. V and J calls plus clone size are reproduced from that table; the DNA served to infer D and trimming. In this sample the table shows around 700,000 clones, approximately 90% of which occur a single time. The ten largest clonotypes hold 0.2% to 0.3% of the sample.

As for this clone: Its antigen is currently not known. No much larger clone is present one base from it, and per-base qualities are unavailable.

Taken from the germline V gene, the CDR1 and CDR2 loops are SNHLY and FYNNEI. The V end loses 6 bases and the J end loses 6 bases, and a stretch of 18 bases separates them. The CDR3 numbers 15 residues from cysteine through phenylalanine. Only the CDR3 part of the read is kept: 45 bases, read in frame from the first base. The collaborating institutions used their own protocols to collect whole blood in K2EDTA tubes. For TCRbeta analysis, collaborators shipped samples in one of three forms: frozen whole blood, isolated PBMCs, or DNA extracted from either of those sample types. Sequencing was carried out using peripheral blood. This TCR derives from a woman between 18 and 29 years old with acute or convalescent COVID-19. This sequence uses TRBV2 and TRBJ1-5; perhaps TRBD1 is the D gene, with 6 bases matching. The CDR3 loop reads CASSKQGGGFQPQHF. The DNA sequence is TGTGCCAGCAGCAAACAGGGTGGAGGATTTCAGCCCCAGCATTTT.